This T cell receptor beta chain was retrieved from a study of somatic mutations in cytotoxic T cells in rheumatoid arthritis. The CDR3 length is 15 residues. Unmatched junction bases numbered 11, after V lost 3 bases and J lost 6 bases. The germline V gene encodes CDR1 GTSNPN and CDR2 SVGIG (reference sequence). Study-wide findings and caveats: CD8+ clonality rose with age in rheumatoid arthritis patients, not healthy controls. Between rheumatoid arthritis patients and age-matched healthy controls, CD8+ T-cell clonality showed no significant difference.

Repertoires were generated with immunoSEQ multiplex PCR, while TCRdb's copy carries only in-frame clones and drops some. In the table there are about 16,000 clones, 78% of which are singletons. Concerning this clone: Its antigen is currently unknown.

The rearrangement links TRBV30 to TRBJ2-1; 7 nucleotides align to TRBD2. This receptor was taken from an adult with rheumatoid arthritis. Sequenced: CD8+ T cells sorted from blood. The CDR3 DNA follows: TGTGCCTGGAGGGAGGGTGCGGGAGAACTCAATGAGCAGTTCTTC. Its protein is CAWREGAGELNEQFF.